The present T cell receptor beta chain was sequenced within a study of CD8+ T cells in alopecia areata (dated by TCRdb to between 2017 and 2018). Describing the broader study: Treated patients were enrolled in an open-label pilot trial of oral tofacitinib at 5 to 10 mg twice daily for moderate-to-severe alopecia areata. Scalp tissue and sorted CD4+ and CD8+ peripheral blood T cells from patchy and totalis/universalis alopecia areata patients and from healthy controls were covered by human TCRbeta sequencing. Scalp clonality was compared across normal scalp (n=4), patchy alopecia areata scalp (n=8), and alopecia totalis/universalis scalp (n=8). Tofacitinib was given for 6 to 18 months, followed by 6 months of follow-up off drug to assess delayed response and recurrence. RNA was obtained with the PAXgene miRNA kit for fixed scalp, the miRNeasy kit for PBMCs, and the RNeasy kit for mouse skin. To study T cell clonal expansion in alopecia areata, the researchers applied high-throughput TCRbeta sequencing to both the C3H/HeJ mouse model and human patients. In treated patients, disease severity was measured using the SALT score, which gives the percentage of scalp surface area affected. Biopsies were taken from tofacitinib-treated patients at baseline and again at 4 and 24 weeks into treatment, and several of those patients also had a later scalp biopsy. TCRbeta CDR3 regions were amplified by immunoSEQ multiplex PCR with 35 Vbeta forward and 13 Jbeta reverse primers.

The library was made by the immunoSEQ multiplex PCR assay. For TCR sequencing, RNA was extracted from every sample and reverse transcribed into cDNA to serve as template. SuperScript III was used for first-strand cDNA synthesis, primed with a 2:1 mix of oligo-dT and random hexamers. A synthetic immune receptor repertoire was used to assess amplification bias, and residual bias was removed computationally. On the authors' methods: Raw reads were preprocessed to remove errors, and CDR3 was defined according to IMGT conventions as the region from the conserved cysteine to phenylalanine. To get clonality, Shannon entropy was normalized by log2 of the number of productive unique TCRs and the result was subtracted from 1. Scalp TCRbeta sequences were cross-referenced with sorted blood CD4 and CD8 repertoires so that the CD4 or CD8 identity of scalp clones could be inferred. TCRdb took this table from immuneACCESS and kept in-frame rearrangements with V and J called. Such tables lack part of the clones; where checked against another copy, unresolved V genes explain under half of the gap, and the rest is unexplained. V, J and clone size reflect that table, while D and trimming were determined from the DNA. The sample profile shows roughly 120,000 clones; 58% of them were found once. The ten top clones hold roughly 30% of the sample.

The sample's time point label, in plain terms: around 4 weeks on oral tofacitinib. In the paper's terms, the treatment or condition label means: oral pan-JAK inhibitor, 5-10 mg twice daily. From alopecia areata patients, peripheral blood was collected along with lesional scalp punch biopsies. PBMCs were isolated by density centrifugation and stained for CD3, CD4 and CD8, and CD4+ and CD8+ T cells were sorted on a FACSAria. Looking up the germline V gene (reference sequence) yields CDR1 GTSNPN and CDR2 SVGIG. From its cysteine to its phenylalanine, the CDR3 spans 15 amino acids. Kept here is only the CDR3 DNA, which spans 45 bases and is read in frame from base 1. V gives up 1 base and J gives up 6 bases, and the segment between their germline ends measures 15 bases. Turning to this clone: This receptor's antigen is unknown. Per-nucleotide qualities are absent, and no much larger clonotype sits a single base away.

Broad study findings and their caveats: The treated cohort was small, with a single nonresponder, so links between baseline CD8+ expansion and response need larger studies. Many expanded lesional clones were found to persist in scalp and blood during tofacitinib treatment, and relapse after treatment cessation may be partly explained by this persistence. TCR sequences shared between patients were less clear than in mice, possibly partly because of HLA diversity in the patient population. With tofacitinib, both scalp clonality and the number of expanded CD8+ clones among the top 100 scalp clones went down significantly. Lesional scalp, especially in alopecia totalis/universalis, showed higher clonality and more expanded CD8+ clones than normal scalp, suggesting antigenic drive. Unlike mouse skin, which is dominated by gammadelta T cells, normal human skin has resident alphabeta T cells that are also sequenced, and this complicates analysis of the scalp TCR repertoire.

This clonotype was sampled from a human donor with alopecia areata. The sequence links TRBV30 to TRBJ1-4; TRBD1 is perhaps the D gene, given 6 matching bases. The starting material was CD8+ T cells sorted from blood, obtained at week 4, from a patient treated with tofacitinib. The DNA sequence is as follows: TGTGCCTGGAGTGGATCCCGGGACAACTATGAAAAACTGTTTTTT. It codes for CAWSGSRDNYEKLFF.